This T cell receptor (beta chain) was identified during a study of CD8 T cells in Susac syndrome. Looking at the study overall: The Susac syndrome patients were therapy-naive, on corticosteroids, or on intravenous immunoglobulin alone at blood draw. Study-wide findings and caveats: No clonal expansion appeared among CD4+ T cells in Susac patients.

On this clonotype: Its target is unknown.

The RNA input was about 0.5 to 1 ug, and it was reverse transcribed with random hexamers. TCRdb called the immunoSEQ multiplex PCR reads again in MiXCR, with one record for every CDR3 protein. The sample has tens of thousands of distinct CDR3 sequences, around 94% seen once. The CD8+ and CD4+ T cells were isolated magnetically using a negative isolation approach, whereas the TEMRA cells were enriched by FACS. CDR3 length: 15 residues. Germline-derived CDR1 and CDR2 are KGHDR and SFDVKD. Unmatched junction bases numbered 8, after V lost 4 bases and J lost 5 bases. The chain uses TRBV24-1 and TRBJ2-7; 9 bases line up with TRBD1. The specimen was CD4+ T cells from PBMCs. This sequence was found in a human donor with Susac syndrome. The CDR3 is CATSDSGTGGDEQYF. CDR3 nucleotide sequence: TGTGCCACCAGTGACTCCGGCACAGGGGGCGACGAGCAGTACTTC.